This T cell receptor (beta chain) was identified during a study of breast tumors, draining lymph nodes, adjacent tissues (dated by TCRdb to the mid-2010s). Background for the entire study: Breast cancer patients provided tumor, adjacent nontumor tissue and axillary lymph nodes, and the study compared the TCR beta repertoires across these three sources. The study was designed to assess the relationships and possible T-cell exchange between tumor, surrounding tissue and draining lymph node repertoires in human breast cancer. Beyond this particular receptor, the publication reports: Rather than being directly demonstrated, the conclusion that tumor T cells originate in lymph nodes was presented as consistent with a hypothesis. The data were considered consistent with most tumor T cells being derived from the lymph node and subsequently expanding within tumor tissue. In luminal-like breast cancer, tumor and nontumor tissue repertoires resembled each other significantly more than in basal-like breast cancer. Tumors showed preferential V and J gene usage, and their T-cell repertoire diversity fell below that of lymph nodes yet above that of nontumor tissue.

This sample was sequenced with an Illumina HiSeq 2000. TCR beta chain libraries were generated by multiplex PCR amplification. High-throughput sequencing was used to analyze the amplified TCR beta chain products. TCRdb ran its own pipeline on the public reads, namely fastp trimming at Q25 and MiXCR clone calling, and kept in-frame beta chains. Each entry is one CDR3 protein sequence, shown with its most common DNA and genes. Present in this sample are fewer than 200,000 distinct CDR3 sequences, roughly 30% of which were seen just once. The ten largest clones take up around 4% of the sample. Lymph node samples came from the axillary draining lymph nodes of breast cancer patients. This clonotype was counted a single time. Its antigen is currently not known. No base quality values were provided; no much bigger clone lies one nucleotide off. One read provides weak support. From cysteine to phenylalanine, the CDR3 is 14 amino acids long. The entry retains the CDR3 DNA only, 42 bases that are in frame from base 1. V is cut back by 4 bases and J by 1 base, with 2 bases in the junction unmatched. CDR1 and CDR2 were assigned from the germline V gene as MGHRA and YSYEKL.

This sequence was found in a female donor with breast cancer. Some clones in this sample may be carry-over from other donors' samples. The sample was axillary lymph node tissue. The chain uses TRBV4-1 and TRBJ1-1; 8 bases in between match TRBD1. The CDR3 loop reads CASSPQGANTEAFF. The DNA sequence is TGCGCCAGCAGCCCGCAGGGGGCGAACACTGAAGCTTTCTTT.